The clone carrying this T cell receptor beta chain has just a few counts. The data stem from a study of patients and donors after allogeneic stem cell transplantation. Germline CDR1 and CDR2: SNHLY and FYNNEI. The CDR3 totals 15 residues. Trimming removed 4 bases at V and 5 bases at J, with 18 bases between. A single record per CDR3 protein comes from TCRdb applying MiXCR to the RT-PCR reads. The data show 400,000 to 500,000 distinct CDR3 sequences, with 16% seen just once and less than 8% held by the top ten. The receptor was isolated from a human donor who was either an allogeneic HSCT recipient or a stem cell or donor lymphocyte infusion donor (not recorded which). It is not recorded whose cells these are; they may come from a transplant donor. The sample taken for sequencing was blood, either unsorted or a sorted T cell fraction (not recorded which). The V call is TRBV2, the J call TRBJ2-7; D tentatively fits TRBD1 or TRBD2 (6 bases each). The CDR3 loop reads CASSVIRGAPNEQYF. The CDR3 nucleotides read TGTGCCAGCAGTGTGATAAGGGGGGCGCCGAACGAGCAGTACTTC.